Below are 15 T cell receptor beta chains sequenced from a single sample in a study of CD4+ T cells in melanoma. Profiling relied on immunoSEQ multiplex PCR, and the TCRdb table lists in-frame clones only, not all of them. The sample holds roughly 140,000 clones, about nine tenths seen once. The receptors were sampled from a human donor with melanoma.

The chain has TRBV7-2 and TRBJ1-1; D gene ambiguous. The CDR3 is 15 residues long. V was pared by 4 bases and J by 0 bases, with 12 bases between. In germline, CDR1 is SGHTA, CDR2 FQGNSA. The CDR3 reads CASSSEFRMNTEAFF. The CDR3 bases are TGTGCCAGCAGCTCCGAGTTCCGAATGAACACTGAAGCTTTCTTT.

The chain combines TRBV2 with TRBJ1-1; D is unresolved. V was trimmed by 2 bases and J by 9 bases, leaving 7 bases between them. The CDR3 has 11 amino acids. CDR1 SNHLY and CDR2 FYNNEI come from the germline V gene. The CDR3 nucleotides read TGTGCCAGCAGTGAAATGGCGAAAGCTTTCTTT. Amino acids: CASSEMAKAFF.

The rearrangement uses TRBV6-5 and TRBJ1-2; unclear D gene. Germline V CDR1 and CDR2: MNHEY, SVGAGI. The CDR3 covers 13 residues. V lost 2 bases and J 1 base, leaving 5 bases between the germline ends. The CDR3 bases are TGTGCCAGCAGTTACAGAGTTAACTATGGCTACACCTTC. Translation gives CASSYRVNYGYTF.

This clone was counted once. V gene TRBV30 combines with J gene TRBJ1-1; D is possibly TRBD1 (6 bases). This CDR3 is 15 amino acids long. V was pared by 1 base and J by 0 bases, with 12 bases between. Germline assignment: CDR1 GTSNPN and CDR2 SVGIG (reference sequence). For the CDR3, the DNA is TGTGCCTGGAGTGGGCGAGGGGGTGTGAACACTGAAGCTTTCTTT. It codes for CAWSGRGGVNTEAFF.

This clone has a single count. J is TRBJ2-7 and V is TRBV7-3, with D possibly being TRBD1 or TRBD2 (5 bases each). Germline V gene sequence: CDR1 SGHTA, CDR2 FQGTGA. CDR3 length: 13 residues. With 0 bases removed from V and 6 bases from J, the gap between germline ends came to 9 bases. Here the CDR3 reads CASSLTGVSEQYF. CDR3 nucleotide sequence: TGTGCCAGCAGCTTAACGGGGGTTAGCGAGCAGTACTTC.

The CDR3 region is CASSRDKRDTGELFF. Written as DNA, the CDR3 is TGCGCCAGCAGTCGTGACAAAAGGGACACCGGGGAGCTGTTTTTT. The V gene is TRBV5-1, the J gene TRBJ2-2; the D is unclear. The CDR3 extends over 15 amino acids. Germline loops: CDR1 SGHRS, CDR2 YFSETQ. V shed 5 bases and J shed 3 bases, with 14 bases lying between them.

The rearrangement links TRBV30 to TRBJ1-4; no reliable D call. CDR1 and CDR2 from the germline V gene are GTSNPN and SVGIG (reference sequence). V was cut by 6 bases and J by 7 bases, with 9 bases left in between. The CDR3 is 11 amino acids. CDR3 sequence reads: CACYTREKLFF. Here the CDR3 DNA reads TGTGCCTGCTACACCCGTGAAAAACTGTTTTTT.

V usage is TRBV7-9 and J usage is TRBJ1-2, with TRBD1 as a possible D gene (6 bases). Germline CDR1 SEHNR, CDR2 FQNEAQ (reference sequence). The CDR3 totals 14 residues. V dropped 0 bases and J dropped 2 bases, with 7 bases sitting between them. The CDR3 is CASSLAGANYGYTF. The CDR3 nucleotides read TGTGCCAGCAGCTTAGCGGGGGCCAACTATGGCTACACCTTC. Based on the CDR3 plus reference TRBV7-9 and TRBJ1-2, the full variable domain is DTGVSQNPRHKITKRGQNVTFRCDPISEHNRLYWYRQTLGQGPEFLTYFQNEAQLEKSRLLSDRFSAERPKGSFSTLEIQRTEQGDSAMYLCASSLAGANYGYTFGSGTRLTVV.

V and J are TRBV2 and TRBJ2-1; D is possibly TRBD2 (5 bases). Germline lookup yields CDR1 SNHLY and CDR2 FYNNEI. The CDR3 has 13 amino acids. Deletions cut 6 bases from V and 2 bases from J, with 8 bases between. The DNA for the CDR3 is TGTGCCAGCAGCCTGGGAGCCTACAATGAGCAGTTCTTC. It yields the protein CASSLGAYNEQFF.

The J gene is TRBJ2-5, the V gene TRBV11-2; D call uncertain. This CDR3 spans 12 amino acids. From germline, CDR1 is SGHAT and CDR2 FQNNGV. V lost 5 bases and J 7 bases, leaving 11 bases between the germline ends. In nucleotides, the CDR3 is TGTGCCAGCAGCCCTAGGCGTGGGACCCAGTACTTC. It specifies CASSPRRGTQYF.

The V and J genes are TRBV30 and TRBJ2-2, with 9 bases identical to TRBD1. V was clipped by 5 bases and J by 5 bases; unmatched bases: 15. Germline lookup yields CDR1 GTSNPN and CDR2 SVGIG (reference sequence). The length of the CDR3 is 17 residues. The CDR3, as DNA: TGTGCCTGGTCTATGGCACCCGGGACAGGGAGAACCGGGGAGCTGTTTTTT. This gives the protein CAWSMAPGTGRTGELFF.

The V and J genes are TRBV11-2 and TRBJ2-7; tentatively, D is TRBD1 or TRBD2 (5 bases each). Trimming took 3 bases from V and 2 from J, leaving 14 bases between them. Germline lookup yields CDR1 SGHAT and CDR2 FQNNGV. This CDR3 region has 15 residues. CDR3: CASSLFRDRAYEQYF. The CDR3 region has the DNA TGTGCCAGCAGCTTGTTCAGGGACCGAGCCTACGAGCAGTACTTC.

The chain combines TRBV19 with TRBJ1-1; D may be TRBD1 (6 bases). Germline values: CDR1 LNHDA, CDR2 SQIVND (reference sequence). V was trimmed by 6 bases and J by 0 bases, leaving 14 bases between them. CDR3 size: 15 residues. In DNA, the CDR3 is TGTGCCAGTAGAATCGACAGGACCATGAACACTGAAGCTTTCTTT. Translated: CASRIDRTMNTEAFF.

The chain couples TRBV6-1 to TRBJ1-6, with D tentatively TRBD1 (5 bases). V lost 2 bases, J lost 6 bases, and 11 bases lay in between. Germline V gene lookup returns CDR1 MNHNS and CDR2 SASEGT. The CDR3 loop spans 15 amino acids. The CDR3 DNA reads TGTGCCAGCAGTGAATGGGGGAAAGTTAATTCACCCCTCCACTTT. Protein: CASSEWGKVNSPLHF.

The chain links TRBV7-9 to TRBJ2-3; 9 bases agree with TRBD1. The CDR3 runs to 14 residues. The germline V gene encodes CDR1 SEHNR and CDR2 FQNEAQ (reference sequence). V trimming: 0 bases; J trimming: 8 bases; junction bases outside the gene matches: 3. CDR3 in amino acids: CASSLASTGGTQYF. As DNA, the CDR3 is TGTGCCAGCAGCTTAGCCTCGACAGGGGGTACGCAGTATTTT.